Shown below are 28 T cell receptor beta chains from a single sample sequenced in a study of cytomegalovirus exposure and HLA in healthy donors. A multiplex PCR was run with 60 Vbeta primers and 13 Jbeta primers. The repertoire was sequenced with immunoSEQ multiplex PCR; TCRdb's copy has only in-frame clones and lacks some. The sample lists about 79,000 clones; 70% to 85% were seen once. Source material: PBMCs. The receptors shown here come from a man in his fifties or sixties in good health and CMV-seronegative.

As concerns this clone: Other DNA sequences in the same sample also yield this CDR3. The genes are TRBV27 and TRBJ1-6, with D unclear. V lost 4 bases, J lost 6 bases, and 10 bases lay in between. Germline values: CDR1 MNHEY, CDR2 SMNVEV (reference sequence). This CDR3 is 14 amino acids long. The CDR3 DNA reads TGTGCCAGCAGTTGGGGAGGTCGTAATTCACCCCTCCACTTT. Translated, it gives CASSWGGRNSPLHF.

V is TRBV5-6 and J is TRBJ2-7, with D maybe TRBD1 (6 bases). The germline gives CDR1 SGHDT, CDR2 YYEEEE. V shed 5 bases and J shed 5 bases, with 14 bases lying between them. The CDR3 loop spans 13 amino acids. The CDR3 spells CASRRGTRDEQYF. The DNA of the CDR3 is TGTGCCAGCAGGAGGGGGACGAGGGACGAGCAGTACTTC.

V usage is TRBV28 and J usage is TRBJ1-4; no clear D. There are 13 residues in the CDR3. V shed 6 bases and J shed 4 bases, with 9 bases lying between them. Germline V gene lookup returns CDR1 MDHEN and CDR2 SYDVKM. The CDR3 DNA is TGTGCCAGCAGGGGCAGGTTTAATGAAAAACTGTTTTTT. Translating gives CASRGRFNEKLFF. Full variable domain (remainder filled in from reference TRBV28 and TRBJ1-4): DVKVTQSSRYLVKRTGEKVFLECVQDMDHENMFWYRQDPGLGLRLIYFSYDVKMKEKGDIPEGYSVSREKKERFSLILESASTNQTSMYLCASRGRFNEKLFFGSGTQLSVL.

The V call is TRBV25-1, the J call TRBJ2-7; D is perhaps TRBD1 (5 bases). The V gene's germline CDR1 is MGHDK and CDR2 SYGVNS. The CDR3 sequence is 13 residues long. Between the trimmed V and J ends, which lost 3 bases and 2 bases, there was a span of 8 bases. Written as DNA, the CDR3 is TGTGCCAGCAGTGACAGGGCCGCCTACGAGCAGTACTTC. Encoded protein: CASSDRAAYEQYF.

This chain connects TRBV19 to TRBJ2-3; the match to TRBD2 covers 9 bases. CDR1 and CDR2 (germline): LNHDA, SQIVND (reference sequence). The J segment lost 4 bases and the V segment lost 4 bases, leaving 9 bases of the junction unmatched. CDR3 length: 16 residues. The CDR3 sequence is CASSTTGTSLADTQYF. CDR3 bases: TGTGCCAGTAGTACCACCGGGACTAGCCTTGCAGATACGCAGTATTTT. The full variable domain, in which reference TRBV19 and TRBJ2-3 provide the parts outside the CDR3, is DGGITQSPKYLFRKEGQNVTLSCEQNLNHDAMYWYRQDPGQGLRLIYYSQIVNDFQKGDIAEGYSVSREKKESFPLTVTSAQKNPTAFYLCASSTTGTSLADTQYFGPGTRLTVL.

The V gene is TRBV5-1, the J gene TRBJ2-7; 9 bases map to TRBD2. V was clipped by 4 bases and J by 3 bases; unmatched bases: 11. CDR3 size: 16 residues. The germline gives CDR1 SGHRS, CDR2 YFSETQ. CDR3 residues: CASSATLAGQRYEQYF. DNA for the CDR3: TGCGCCAGCAGCGCCACTCTAGCGGGACAGCGCTACGAGCAGTACTTC. Looking up the rest from reference TRBV5-1 and TRBJ2-7 gives the full variable domain: KAGVTQTPRYLIKTRGQQVTLSCSPISGHRSVSWYQQTPGQGLQFLFEYFSETQRNKGNFPGRFSGRQFSNSRSEMNVSTLELGDSALYLCASSATLAGQRYEQYFGPGTRLTVT.

The rearrangement joins TRBV5-1 to TRBJ2-2; TRBD1 matches at 8 bases. Germline V lookup: CDR1 SGHRS, CDR2 YFSETQ. With V trimmed by 2 bases and J by 6 bases, 3 bases remained unmatched. The CDR3 runs 14 residues. CDR3 sequence: CASSFPQGAGELFF. DNA for the CDR3: TGCGCCAGCAGCTTTCCACAGGGGGCCGGGGAGCTGTTTTTT.

The chain's CDR3 is CASSFAGANEKLFF. The CDR3 nucleotides read TGTGCCAGCAGCTTCGCGGGGGCTAATGAAAAACTGTTTTTT. The chain joins TRBV5-4 to TRBJ1-4; tentatively, D is TRBD1 (5 bases). Trimming shortened V by 2 bases and J by 3 bases, and 8 bases separated the two germline ends. CDR1 is SGHNT and CDR2 is YYREEE in the germline V gene (reference sequence). This CDR3 is built from 14 residues.

This sequence joins TRBV6-1 and TRBJ2-5; possibly TRBD2 for D (5 bases). The germline V and J ends were trimmed by 0 bases and 5 bases, with 16 bases remaining between them. Germline V gene data show CDR1 as MNHNS and CDR2 as SASEGT. The CDR3 spans 16 residues. The DNA for the CDR3 is TGTGCCAGCAGTGAAGCAGGTGGGAGAATCGAGGAGACCCAGTACTTC. It codes for CASSEAGGRIEETQYF.

This clone was found a few times. The V and J genes are TRBV6-5 and TRBJ2-7, with a possible D match to TRBD2 (7 bases). The CDR3 runs 15 residues. Trimming removed 8 bases at V and 1 base at J, with 18 bases between. Per germline, CDR1 MNHEY and CDR2 SVGAGI. The CDR3 is CASRLGGGASYEQYF. CDR3 in DNA: TGTGCCAGCCGCCTTGGGGGGGGCGCTTCCTACGAGCAGTACTTC.

The V and J genes are TRBV5-4 and TRBJ1-1; 7 bases line up with TRBD1. The CDR3 is 15 amino acids. Germline assignment: CDR1 SGHNT and CDR2 YYREEE (reference sequence). V was clipped by 4 bases and J by 4 bases; unmatched bases: 10. This CDR3 reads CASSPRQGMGTEAFF. The CDR3 DNA follows: TGTGCCAGCAGCCCCAGACAGGGAATGGGCACTGAAGCTTTCTTT.

The chain is built from TRBV4-1 and TRBJ2-3; 10 bases align to TRBD1. The germline V gene has CDR1 MGHRA and CDR2 YSYEKL. The CDR3 spans 21 residues. Germline trimming cut 4 bases from V and 1 base from J; bases unmatched to any gene: 20. The CDR3 region is CASSRDRGGSGTGRGTDTQYF. DNA for the CDR3: TGCGCCAGCAGCCGGGACAGGGGAGGTAGCGGGACAGGCCGGGGCACAGATACGCAGTATTTT.

This clone was recorded once. The gene calls are TRBV5-1 and TRBJ2-3; 11 bases are shared with TRBD2. In germline, CDR1 is SGHRS, CDR2 YFSETQ. The CDR3 length is 15 residues. J lost 2 bases, V lost 5 bases, and 4 bases had no gene match. The CDR3 nucleotides read TGCGCCAGCAGGCAACTAGCGGGAGCCACAGATACGCAGTATTTT. It is translated as CASRQLAGATDTQYF.

The sample holds a few counts of this clone. The rearrangement joins TRBV12-2 to TRBJ1-3. TRBV12-2 is marked as a pseudogene. The CDR3 runs to 17 residues. The CDR3 bases are TGTGCAAGTCGCTTAGCGCTTTGGGAGAATCCTGGAAACACCATATATTTT. Protein sequence: CASRLALWENPGNTIYF.

The chain recombines TRBV2 with TRBJ2-5, with D possibly matching TRBD1 (6 bases). V lost 3 bases and J 5 bases, leaving 19 bases between the germline ends. The CDR3 sequence is 16 residues long. Per the germline V gene, CDR1 is SNHLY and CDR2 is FYNNEI. Written as DNA, the CDR3 is TGTGCCAGCAGTGAGCTTCTGCAGTTAGGGGGTGAGACCCAGTACTTC. Amino acids: CASSELLQLGGETQYF.

The chain couples TRBV13 to TRBJ2-5; the D gene is possibly TRBD1 (5 bases). Germline CDR1 PRHDT, CDR2 FYEKMQ (reference sequence). Trimming removed 5 bases at V and 1 base at J, with 14 bases between. This CDR3 contains 15 residues. CDR3 residues: CASSQRPQGQETQYF. As DNA, the CDR3 is TGTGCCAGCAGCCAACGACCTCAGGGCCAAGAGACCCAGTACTTC.

The V gene is TRBV5-1, the J gene TRBJ2-2; 13 bases align to TRBD2. V dropped 4 bases and J dropped 6; count of bases not matched to a gene: 6. This CDR3 contains 16 residues. CDR1 and CDR2 (germline): SGHRS, YFSETQ. Written as DNA, the CDR3 is TGCGCCAGCAGCCGCGGGACTAGCGGGGCCCCCGGGGAGCTGTTTTTT. Protein product: CASSRGTSGAPGELFF.

The chain employs TRBV4-2 and TRBJ2-1; a possible D gene is TRBD2 (6 bases). Trimming removed 1 base from V and 10 bases from J, with 14 bases in between. The CDR3 contains 14 residues. Germline V gives CDR1 LGHNA, CDR2 YNFKEQ. CDR3: CASSQGVGSEEQFF. The CDR3 nucleotides read TGTGCCAGCAGCCAAGGGGTCGGGAGCGAGGAGCAGTTCTTC.

The J gene is TRBJ1-1, the V gene TRBV10-3; D uncertain. This CDR3 has 13 residues. CDR1 ENHRY and CDR2 SYGVKD come from the germline V gene. V was pared by 7 bases and J by 3 bases, with 12 bases between. The CDR3 is CAIKWQEDTEAFF. Here the CDR3 DNA reads TGTGCCATCAAATGGCAGGAGGACACTGAAGCTTTCTTT.

The rearrangement uses TRBV30 and TRBJ1-5, with 7 nucleotides matching TRBD1. V lost 2 bases, J lost 2 bases, and 3 bases stayed unmatched. Germline-derived CDR1 and CDR2 are GTSNPN and SVGIG (reference sequence). The CDR3 is made up of 14 amino acids. The CDR3 is CAWSSQGGNQPQHF. The CDR3, as DNA: TGTGCCTGGAGTAGTCAGGGGGGCAATCAGCCCCAGCATTTT.

The chain combines TRBV5-8 with TRBJ2-5; 7 nucleotides agree with TRBD1. Germline assignment: CDR1 SGHTS and CDR2 YDEGEE. The CDR3 covers 16 residues. V lost 0 bases, J lost 2 bases, and 7 bases stayed unmatched. This CDR3 reads CASSLERGLVQETQYF. In DNA, the CDR3 is TGTGCCAGCAGCTTGGAAAGGGGGCTTGTACAAGAGACCCAGTACTTC.

J is TRBJ2-5 and V is TRBV9; D is perhaps TRBD1 (5 bases). The J call may be incorrect, as the DNA end agrees better with TRBJ2-7. The germline CDR1 and CDR2 sequences are SGDLS and YYNGEE. The CDR3 length is 14 residues. The CDR3: CASSAQTESYEQYF. CDR3 nucleotides: TGTGCCAGCAGCGCACAGACAGAATCCTACGAGCAGTACTTC.

In its sample, this clone was seen a few times. The J gene is TRBJ1-5, the V gene TRBV6-1; D is perhaps TRBD1 (5 bases). The CDR3 is 13 amino acids. The ends were cut back, 8 bases at V and 11 bases at J, with 19 bases in the middle. Germline V gene data show CDR1 as MNHNS and CDR2 as SASEGT. CDR3 loop: CASGPEADSTQHF. The CDR3 DNA sequence: TGTGCCAGCGGGCCCGAGGCCGACAGTACCCAGCATTTT.

This sequence joins TRBV7-2 and TRBJ2-1; D is perhaps TRBD1 (6 bases). V was cut by 2 bases and J by 3 bases, with 11 bases left in between. The CDR3 has 15 residues. Germline V gene lookup returns CDR1 SGHTA and CDR2 FQGNSA. The CDR3: CASSLNGGYYNEQFF. CDR3 nucleotides: TGTGCCAGCAGCTTAAATGGGGGCTACTACAATGAGCAGTTCTTC.

The chain is built from TRBV7-9 and TRBJ2-3; D gene unclear. Germline V gene data show CDR1 as SEHNR and CDR2 as FQNEAQ (reference sequence). This CDR3 is 14 amino acids long. The V gene lost 5 bases and the J gene lost 0 bases, with 9 bases spanning the gap. The CDR3 DNA reads as TGTGCCAGCAGCCTATTCGGGAGCACAGATACGCAGTATTTT. This encodes CASSLFGSTDTQYF.

This rearrangement joins TRBV4-3 to TRBJ2-2, with a weak D call TRBD2 (6 bases). The germline V and J ends were trimmed by 0 bases and 6 bases, with 14 bases remaining between them. The CDR3 is 16 residues long. The germline gives CDR1 LGHNA, CDR2 YSLEER. CDR3 nucleotide sequence: TGCGCCAGCAGCCAAGATCGGGCCCCGGGGGCCGGGGAGCTGTTTTTT. Translation gives CASSQDRAPGAGELFF.

Notes on this clone: The junction does not match germline at one end; this may be a read error. The J gene is TRBJ2-2, the V gene TRBV7-7; perhaps TRBD2 as D (5 bases). From germline, CDR1 is SSHAT and CDR2 FNYEAQ (reference sequence). There are 15 residues in the CDR3. CDR3 sequence (DNA): TGTGCTAGCAGCTTAGGAAGTCCCGGGAACGGGGAGCTGTTTTTT. Translating gives CASSLGSPGNGELFF.

The V and J genes are TRBV5-1 and TRBJ2-5, with TRBD1 matching 8 bases. V lost 3 bases, J lost 2 bases, and 6 bases stayed unmatched. Germline V gives CDR1 SGHRS, CDR2 YFSETQ. CDR3 size: 15 residues. CDR3 sequence reads: CASSSGQGLQETQYF. CDR3 in DNA: TGCGCCAGCAGCTCCGGACAGGGCCTTCAAGAGACCCAGTACTTC.